Below, one T cell receptor beta chain is given with its context. These data originate in a study of T cell changes during pregnancy in multiple sclerosis. Produced via immunoSEQ multiplex PCR; TCRdb's table is partial and in-frame only. The data show around 99,000 clones, 92% seen once. The germline gives CDR1 SGHTA, CDR2 FQGTGA. The CDR3 has 14 amino acids. With 4 bases removed from V and 1 base from J, the gap between germline ends came to 9 bases. This chain joins TRBV7-3 and TRBJ2-3; D ambiguous. The TCR originated in a female donor in good health, enrolled as a control in a pregnancy study. The sample was peripheral blood, taken in the third trimester of pregnancy. The chain's CDR3 is CASSSAPGTDTQYF. DNA of the CDR3: TGTGCCAGCAGCTCTGCGCCCGGCACAGATACGCAGTATTTT.